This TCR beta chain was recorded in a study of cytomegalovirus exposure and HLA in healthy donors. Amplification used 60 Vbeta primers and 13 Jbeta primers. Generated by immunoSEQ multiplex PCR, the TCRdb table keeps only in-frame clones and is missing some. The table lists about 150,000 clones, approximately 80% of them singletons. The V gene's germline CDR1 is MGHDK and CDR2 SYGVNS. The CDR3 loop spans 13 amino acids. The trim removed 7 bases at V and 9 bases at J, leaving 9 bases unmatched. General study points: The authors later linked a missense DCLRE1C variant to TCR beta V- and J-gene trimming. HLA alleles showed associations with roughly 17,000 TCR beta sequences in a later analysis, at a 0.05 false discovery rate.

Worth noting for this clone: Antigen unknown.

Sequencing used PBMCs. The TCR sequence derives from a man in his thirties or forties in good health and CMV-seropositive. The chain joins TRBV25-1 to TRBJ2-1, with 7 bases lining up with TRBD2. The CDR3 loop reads CASMGEGRGEQFF. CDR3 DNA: TGTGCCAGCATGGGTGAAGGGAGGGGTGAGCAGTTCTTC.